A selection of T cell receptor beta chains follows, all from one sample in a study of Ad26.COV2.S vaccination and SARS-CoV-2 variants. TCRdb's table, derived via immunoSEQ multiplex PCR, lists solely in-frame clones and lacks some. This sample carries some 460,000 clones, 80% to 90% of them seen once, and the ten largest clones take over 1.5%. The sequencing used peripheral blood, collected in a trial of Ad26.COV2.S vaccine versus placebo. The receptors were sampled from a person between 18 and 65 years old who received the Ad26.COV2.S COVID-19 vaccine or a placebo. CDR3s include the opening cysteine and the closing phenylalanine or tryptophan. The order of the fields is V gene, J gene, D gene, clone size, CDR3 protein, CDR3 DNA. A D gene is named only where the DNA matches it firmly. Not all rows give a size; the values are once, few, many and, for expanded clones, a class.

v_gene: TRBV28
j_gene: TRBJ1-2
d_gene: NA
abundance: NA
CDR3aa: CASSFPGEGYGYTF
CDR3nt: TGTGCCAGCAGTTTCCCAGGGGAAGGGTATGGCTACACCTTC

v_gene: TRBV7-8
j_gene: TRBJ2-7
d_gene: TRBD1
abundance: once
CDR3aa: CASSPRTGNTAYEQYF
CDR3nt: TGTGCCAGCAGCCCACGGACAGGGAACACCGCCTACGAGCAGTACTTC

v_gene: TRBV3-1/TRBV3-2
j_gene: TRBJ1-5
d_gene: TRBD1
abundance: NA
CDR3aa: CASSQFTGGNQPQHF
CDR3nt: TGTGCCAGCAGCCAGTTCACAGGGGGCAATCAGCCCCAGCATTTT

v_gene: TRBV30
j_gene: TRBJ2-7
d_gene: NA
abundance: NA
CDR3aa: CAWSVLETPKLYEQYF
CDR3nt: TGTGCCTGGAGTGTTCTCGAGACACCAAAACTTTACGAGCAGTACTTC

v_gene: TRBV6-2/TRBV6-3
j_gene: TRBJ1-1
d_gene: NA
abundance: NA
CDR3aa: CASSSVPGSSTEAFF
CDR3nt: TGTGCCAGCAGTTCAGTCCCCGGGAGCAGTACTGAAGCTTTCTTT

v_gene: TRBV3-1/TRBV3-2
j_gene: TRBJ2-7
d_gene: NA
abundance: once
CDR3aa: CASSQAAVSSYEQYF
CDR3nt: TGTGCCAGCAGCCAAGCGGCGGTTAGCTCCTACGAGCAGTACTTC

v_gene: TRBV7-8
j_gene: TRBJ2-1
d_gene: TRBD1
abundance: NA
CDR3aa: CASSLARDRAYNEQFF
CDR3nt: TGTGCCAGCAGCTTAGCCAGGGACAGGGCTTACAATGAGCAGTTCTTC

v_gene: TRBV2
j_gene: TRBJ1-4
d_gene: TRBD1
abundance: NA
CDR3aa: CASSGFMTGRKDEKLFF
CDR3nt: TGTGCCAGCAGTGGATTCATGACAGGGAGGAAGGATGAAAAACTGTTTTTT

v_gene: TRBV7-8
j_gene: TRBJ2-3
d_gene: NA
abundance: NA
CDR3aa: CASNKFDRQGTDTQYF
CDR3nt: TGTGCCAGCAACAAATTTGACAGACAGGGCACAGATACGCAGTATTTT

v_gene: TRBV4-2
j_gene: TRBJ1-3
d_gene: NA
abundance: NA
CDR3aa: CASSQRETSPDTIYF
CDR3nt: TGTGCCAGCAGCCAGAGGGAGACTAGTCCAGACACCATATATTTT

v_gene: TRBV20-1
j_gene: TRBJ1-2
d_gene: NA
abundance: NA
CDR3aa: CSARQDYGYTF
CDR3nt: TGCAGTGCAAGGCAGGACTATGGCTACACCTTC

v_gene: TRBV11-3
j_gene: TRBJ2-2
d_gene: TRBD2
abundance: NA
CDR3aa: CASSVGGRDTGELFF
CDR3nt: TGTGCCAGCAGCGTCGGCGGGAGGGACACCGGGGAGCTGTTTTTT

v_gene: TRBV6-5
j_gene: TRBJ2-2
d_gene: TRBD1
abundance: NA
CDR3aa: CASGSRDRSTGELFF
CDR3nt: TGTGCCAGCGGGTCCCGGGACAGAAGCACCGGGGAGCTGTTTTTT

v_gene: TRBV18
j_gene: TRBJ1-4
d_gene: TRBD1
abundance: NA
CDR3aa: CASSRDRVDEKLFF
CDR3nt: TGTGCCAGCTCACGCGACAGGGTTGACGAAAAACTGTTTTTT

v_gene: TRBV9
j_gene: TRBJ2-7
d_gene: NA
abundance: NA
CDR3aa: CASSVSSEGRQYF
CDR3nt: TGTGCCAGCAGCGTCAGCTCCGAGGGGCGGCAGTACTTC

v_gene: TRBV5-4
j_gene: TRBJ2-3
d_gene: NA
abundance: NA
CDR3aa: CAAQGYGGADTQYF
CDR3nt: TGTGCCGCTCAGGGATATGGCGGGGCAGATACGCAGTATTTT

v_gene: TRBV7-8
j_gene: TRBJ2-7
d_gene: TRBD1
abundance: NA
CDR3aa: CASSTDSGTGAMEQYF
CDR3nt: TGTGCCAGCAGCACAGACTCCGGGACAGGGGCTATGGAGCAGTACTTC

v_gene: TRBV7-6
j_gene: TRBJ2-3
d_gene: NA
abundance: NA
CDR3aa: CASSPQRTDSTDTQYF
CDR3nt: TGTGCCAGCAGCCCCCAGCGGACGGATAGCACAGATACGCAGTATTTT

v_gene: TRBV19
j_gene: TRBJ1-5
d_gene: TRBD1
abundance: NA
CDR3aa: CASSRGDRGQNQPQHF
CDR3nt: TGTGCCAGTAGCCGGGGGGACAGGGGCCAAAATCAGCCCCAGCATTTT

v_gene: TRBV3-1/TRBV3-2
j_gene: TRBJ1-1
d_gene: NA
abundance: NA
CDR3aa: CASSPSARGTEAFF
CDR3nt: TGTGCCAGCAGCCCCTCAGCCAGGGGCACTGAAGCTTTCTTT